This is a list of T cell receptor beta chains from one sample in a study of blood T cell repertoires in COVID-19. The data were produced by immunoSEQ multiplex PCR, yet TCRdb's version contains in-frame clones alone and is incomplete. In the table there are approximately 120,000 clones, approximately 71% of which are singletons. Sample: peripheral blood. These receptors were obtained from a woman in her seventies with acute or convalescent COVID-19. CDR3s include the opening cysteine and the closing phenylalanine or tryptophan. The D gene is left open where the match is weak. Size is omitted from some rows. Given values are once, few, many or a class for expanded clones.

v_gene	abundance	j_gene	len	d_gene	CDR3aa	CDR3nt
TRBV11-3	.	TRBJ2-3	16	TRBD2	CASSLGSGRATDTQYF	TGTGCCAGCAGCTTGGGTAGCGGGAGGGCCACAGATACGCAGTATTTT
TRBV19	few	TRBJ2-7	13	.	CASSPTITYEQYF	TGTGCCAGTAGTCCGACTATAACCTACGAGCAGTACTTC
TRBV5-6	.	TRBJ1-2	14	.	CASSLQTGIYGYTF	TGTGCCAGCAGCCTACAGACAGGAATCTATGGCTACACCTTC
TRBV29-1	.	TRBJ2-5	13	TRBD1	CSVWTGWEETQYF	TGCAGCGTTTGGACAGGGTGGGAAGAGACCCAGTACTTC
TRBV2	.	TRBJ2-7	15	TRBD1	CASRAGTGFSYEQYF	TGTGCCAGCAGAGCCGGGACAGGATTCTCCTACGAGCAGTACTTC
TRBV9	.	TRBJ2-7	14	TRBD1	CASSVAGQGYEQYF	TGTGCCAGCAGCGTAGCCGGACAGGGCTACGAGCAGTACTTC
TRBV29-1	.	TRBJ2-7	17	TRBD1	CSVEGITGDSNPYEQYF	TGCAGCGTTGAAGGAATAACAGGGGATTCCAATCCCTACGAGCAGTACTTC
TRBV19	.	TRBJ1-1	13	.	CASSVTVLTEAFF	TGTGCCAGTAGTGTCACAGTACTCACTGAAGCTTTCTTT
TRBV6-5	.	TRBJ1-1	14	.	CASSYSGRGPEAFF	TGTGCCAGCAGTTACTCTGGGAGGGGACCTGAAGCTTTCTTT
TRBV6-5	.	TRBJ1-3	14	.	CASRAAGGGNTIYF	TGTGCCAGCAGAGCCGCCGGGGGTGGAAACACCATATATTTT
TRBV12-3/TRBV12-4	.	TRBJ2-1	13	TRBD2	CASSPTSNNEQFF	TGTGCCAGCAGCCCGACTAGCAACAATGAGCAGTTCTTC
TRBV4-3	.	TRBJ2-3	21	TRBD2	CASSHTLGLAGGYTDTDTQYF	TGCGCCAGCAGCCATACGCTGGGACTAGCGGGGGGCTATACCGACACAGATACGCAGTATTTT
TRBV18	.	TRBJ1-2	16	.	CASSPLDSGANYGYTF	TGTGCCAGCTCACCTTTGGACAGTGGGGCTAACTATGGCTACACCTTC
TRBV7-8	.	TRBJ1-2	13	TRBD1	CASSYRQGEGYTF	TGTGCCAGCAGCTACCGACAGGGAGAGGGCTACACCTTC
TRBV4-1	few	TRBJ2-3	17	TRBD2	CASSQDPSGSGTDTQYF	TGCGCCAGCAGCCAAGATCCCAGCGGGAGCGGCACAGATACGCAGTATTTT